The 15 T cell receptor beta chains presented below share a single source sample, sequenced in a study of shared clonotypes between healthy human individuals. Naive CD8 isolation took CD45RO-negative cells positively selected for CCR7 and excluded terminally differentiated effector memory CD45RA+ cells. Sequenced by immunoSEQ multiplex PCR; TCRdb stores in-frame clones only, minus some. Altogether 2 million or so clones are present, approximately 94% being singletons, with the ten largest covering roughly 1%. Sequencing was performed on naive CD8+ T cells sorted from blood. All receptors derive from a young man in good health.

This sequence joins TRBV27 and TRBJ1-1; TRBD1 aligns across 10 bases. V gave up 8 bases and J gave up 4 bases; unmatched junction bases: 10. The CDR3 has 15 residues. Germline loops: CDR1 MNHEY, CDR2 SMNVEV (reference sequence). The CDR3 protein is CASGPVGTGVTEAFF. As DNA, the CDR3 is TGTGCCAGCGGCCCGGTAGGGACAGGGGTCACTGAAGCTTTCTTT.

The chain is built from TRBV6-1 and TRBJ2-7, with 9 bases lining up with TRBD2. V was clipped by 3 bases and J by 6 bases; unmatched bases: 12. The CDR3 sequence is 16 residues long. Per the germline V gene, CDR1 is MNHNS and CDR2 is SASEGT. The CDR3 here is CASSDPTSGPLIEQYF. As DNA, the CDR3 is TGTGCCAGCAGTGACCCGACTAGCGGCCCCCTGATCGAGCAGTACTTC.

The J gene is TRBJ1-1, the V gene TRBV9; D gene ambiguous. V shed 3 bases and J shed 3 bases, with 18 bases lying between them. Germline CDR1 and CDR2: SGDLS and YYNGEE. The CDR3 is made up of 16 amino acids. The CDR3 nucleotides read TGTGCCAGCAGCGGAAACATCAGGACGGTGGACACTGAAGCTTTCTTT. Amino acids: CASSGNIRTVDTEAFF. Full variable domain (outside the CDR3, taken from reference TRBV9 and TRBJ1-1): DSGVTQTPKHLITATGQRVTLRCSPRSGDLSVYWYQQSLDQGLQFLIQYYNGEERAKGNILERFSAQQFPDLHSELNLSSLELGDSALYFCASSGNIRTVDTEAFFGQGTRLTVV.

V gene TRBV6-6 combines with J gene TRBJ2-3; 9 bases fit TRBD1. The junction had 10 bases not matched to a gene; V was cut back by 5 bases and J by 4 bases. This CDR3 contains 16 residues. Germline CDR1 and CDR2: MNHNY and SVGAGI (reference sequence). The CDR3 DNA reads as TGTGCCAGCAGTCCCCCCGGGACAGGGACCTCAGATACGCAGTATTTT. It translates to CASSPPGTGTSDTQYF.

This chain joins TRBV9 and TRBJ2-1; D is unresolved. There are 16 residues in the CDR3. V dropped 0 bases and J dropped 0 bases, with 10 bases sitting between them. In germline, CDR1 is SGDLS, CDR2 YYNGEE. The CDR3 nucleotides are TGTGCCAGCAGCGTAGGCACTTACAGCTCCTACAATGAGCAGTTCTTC. Its protein is CASSVGTYSSYNEQFF.

The chain recombines TRBV5-6 with TRBJ2-3; 14 bases line up with TRBD2. The CDR3 loop spans 17 amino acids. The trim removed 5 bases at V and 0 bases at J, leaving 5 bases unmatched. In germline, CDR1 is SGHDT, CDR2 YYEEEE. This chain's CDR3 is CASSLGLAGGSTDTQYF. The CDR3 nucleotides read TGTGCCAGCAGTCTCGGACTAGCGGGGGGTAGCACAGATACGCAGTATTTT.

As concerns this clone: This specimen includes other DNA sequences encoding the same CDR3. The chain is built from TRBV4-1 and TRBJ2-3; 8 bases are shared with TRBD2. Unmatched junction bases numbered 1, after V lost 0 bases and J lost 5 bases. Germline V CDR1 and CDR2: MGHRA, YSYEKL. The CDR3 extends over 14 amino acids. The CDR3 DNA follows: TGCGCCAGCAGCCAAGACCTAGCGGGAGATACGCAGTATTTT. This translates into CASSQDLAGDTQYF.

J is TRBJ1-2 and V is TRBV5-1; D uncertain. The CDR3 has 15 amino acids. V lost 0 bases to trimming and J lost 3 bases, with 12 bases between them. Germline V CDR1 and CDR2: SGHRS, YFSETQ. The CDR3 DNA is TGCGCCAGCAGCTTGGCCGGGGATGGATACTATGGCTACACCTTC. Translated: CASSLAGDGYYGYTF.

CDR3 region: CASSDGLDPYNEQFF. The CDR3 nucleotides are TGTGCCAGCAGCGATGGACTAGACCCCTACAATGAGCAGTTCTTC. The chain uses TRBV7-2 and TRBJ2-1, with 7 nucleotides matching TRBD2. V trimming: 5 bases; J trimming: 2 bases; junction bases outside the gene matches: 6. This CDR3 is 15 amino acids long. Germline CDR1 SGHTA, CDR2 FQGNSA.

The rearrangement joins TRBV6-1 to TRBJ2-3, with D possibly TRBD2 on 5 matching bases. V lost 1 base and J lost 1, with 12 bases in between. Germline V gives CDR1 MNHNS, CDR2 SASEGT. This CDR3 contains 16 residues. The CDR3 sequence: CASSEGASWRTDTQYF. The CDR3 DNA reads TGTGCCAGCAGTGAAGGGGCTAGCTGGCGCACAGATACGCAGTATTTT.

This sequence joins TRBV13 and TRBJ2-7; 12 bases line up with TRBD2. The CDR3 runs to 14 residues. Looked up from germline, CDR1 is PRHDT and CDR2 is FYEKMQ (reference sequence). V trimming: 5 bases; J trimming: 5 bases; junction bases outside the gene matches: 4. The CDR3 nucleotides are TGTGCCAGCAGCCCTCGACTAGCGGGGGACGAGCAGTACTTC. It is translated as CASSPRLAGDEQYF.

This chain connects TRBV25-1 to TRBJ1-4; weak D call: TRBD1 (6 bases). This CDR3 contains 13 residues. Trimming cost V 4 bases and J 7 bases, with 10 bases left between them. In germline, CDR1 is MGHDK, CDR2 SYGVNS. The CDR3 DNA reads as TGTGCCAGCAGTGTTACAGGGTTTGAAAAACTGTTTTTT. Protein: CASSVTGFEKLFF. The whole variable domain, filled in from reference TRBV25-1 and TRBJ1-4, reads EADIYQTPRYLVIGTGKKITLECSQTMGHDKMYWYQQDPGMELHLIHYSYGVNSTEKGDLSSESTVSRIRTEHFPLTLESARPSHTSQYLCASSVTGFEKLFFGSGTQLSVL.

For this clone: This same CDR3 is encoded by further DNA sequences in the sample. The chain carries TRBV5-1 and TRBJ2-7; D not resolved. CDR1 SGHRS and CDR2 YFSETQ come from the germline V gene. CDR3 length equals 13 residues. V lost 0 bases to trimming and J lost 3 bases, with 7 bases between them. CDR3 region: CASSLELSYEQYF. CDR3 sequence (DNA): TGCGCCAGCAGCTTGGAACTGAGCTACGAGCAGTACTTC. The full variable domain, with the rest looked up from reference TRBV5-1 and TRBJ2-7, is KAGVTQTPRYLIKTRGQQVTLSCSPISGHRSVSWYQQTPGQGLQFLFEYFSETQRNKGNFPGRFSGRQFSNSRSEMNVSTLELGDSALYLCASSLELSYEQYFGPGTRLTVT.

The chain couples TRBV28 to TRBJ2-1; 7 bases are a match to TRBD1. There are 15 residues in the CDR3. The V gene's germline CDR1 is MDHEN and CDR2 SYDVKM. V trimming: 5 bases; J trimming: 9 bases; junction bases outside the gene matches: 13. CDR3 coding DNA: TGTGCCAGCAGTCTTTCTCCGACAGGGTCTTTTGAGCAGTTCTTC. It specifies CASSLSPTGSFEQFF.

The chain is built from TRBV5-8 and TRBJ2-3; D is unresolved. Trimming stripped 0 bases from V and 3 bases from J, with 8 bases between. Germline V CDR1 and CDR2: SGHTS, YDEGEE. This CDR3 has 14 amino acids. The CDR3 region is CASSLGIGTDTQYF. The CDR3 region has the DNA TGTGCCAGCAGCTTGGGCATAGGGACAGATACGCAGTATTTT.